This TCR beta chain comes out of a study of Graves' ophthalmopathy and Graves' hyperthyroidism. Notes on the study in general: Ophthalmopathy progression predictions by the model showed about 79% specificity and about 70% sensitivity. Between ophthalmopathy and stable hyperthyroidism, a 13-signature model drew a separation with around 86% sensitivity and 70% to 84% specificity. Blood also contained most of the expanded thyroid clonotypes above 0.001 frequency.

Worth noting for this clonotype: Antigen unknown.

The diagnosis combined clinical symptoms, thyroxine, TRAb, thyroid ultrasound and orbital computed tomography scans. RNA transcripts served as template for amplifying TCR beta CDR3 sequences. First-round RT-PCR used HTBI primers; second-round multiplex PCR followed. MiXCR was run by TCRdb on the multiplex PCR reads, yielding one entry per CDR3 protein. The sample includes almost 750,000 distinct CDR3 sequences, 40% of them seen just once. Trimming removed 5 bases from V and 5 bases from J; junction bases left unmatched: 10. Germline lookup yields CDR1 SGHTA and CDR2 FQGNSA. CDR3 length equals 15 residues.

Material for sequencing was peripheral blood. The V call is TRBV7-2, the J call TRBJ2-5; 8 bases agree with TRBD1. This receptor was identified in an adult man with Graves' ophthalmopathy. CDR3 residues: CASSQGQGSGETQYF. The DNA for the CDR3 is TGTGCCAGCAGCCAAGGACAGGGTTCCGGGGAGACCCAGTACTTC.